Listed here is a single T cell receptor (beta chain). Its antigen is not identified. The method was immunoSEQ multiplex PCR; TCRdb's version includes in-frame clones alone and lacks a portion of them. The sample shows about 97,000 clones, around nine tenths of them seen only once. This CDR3 has 15 residues. The germline gives CDR1 SGHVS, CDR2 FQNEAQ. With 5 bases removed from V and 5 bases from J, the gap between germline ends came to 18 bases. The data were obtained in a study of graft-versus-host responses after intestinal transplantation. Overall study: Grafts were multivisceral, liver-intestinal, or isolated intestinal. Study-level results: Early post-transplant declines in HvG were associated with peak levels of circulating GvH clones.

This chain links TRBV7-8 with TRBJ2-5; TRBD2 is a possible D gene (6 bases). The sequence came from a human patient who received an intestinal transplant, so some T cells may come from the graft donor. This specimen was PBMCs, taken 450 to 480 days after intestinal transplant. The DNA for the CDR3 is TGTGCCAGCAGCCGTCAGACTAGTCCGGGTGAGACCCAGTACTTC. Protein sequence: CASSRQTSPGETQYF.